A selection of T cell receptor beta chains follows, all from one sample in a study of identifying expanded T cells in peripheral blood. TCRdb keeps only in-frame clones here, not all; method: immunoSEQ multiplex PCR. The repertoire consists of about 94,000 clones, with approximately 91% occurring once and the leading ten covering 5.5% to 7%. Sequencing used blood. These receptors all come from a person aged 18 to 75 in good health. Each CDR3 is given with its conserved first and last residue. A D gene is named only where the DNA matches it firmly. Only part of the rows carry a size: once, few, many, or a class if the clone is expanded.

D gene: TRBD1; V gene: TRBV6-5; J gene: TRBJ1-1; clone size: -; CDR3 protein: CASRVSGTGGTEAFF; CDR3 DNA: TGTGCCAGCAGAGTCTCCGGGACAGGGGGCACTGAAGCTTTCTTT
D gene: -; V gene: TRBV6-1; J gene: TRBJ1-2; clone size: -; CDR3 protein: CASSEMVGKVYGYTF; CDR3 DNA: TGTGCCAGCAGTGAAATGGTAGGGAAGGTCTATGGCTACACCTTC
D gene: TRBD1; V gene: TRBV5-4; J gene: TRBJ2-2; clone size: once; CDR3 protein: CASSLQGANTGELFF; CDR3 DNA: TGTGCCAGCAGCTTGCAGGGGGCGAACACCGGGGAGCTGTTTTTT
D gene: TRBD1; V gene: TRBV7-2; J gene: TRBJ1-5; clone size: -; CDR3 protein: CASSLMGTGLNQPQHF; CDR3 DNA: TGTGCCAGCAGCTTAATGGGGACAGGGTTAAATCAGCCCCAGCATTTT
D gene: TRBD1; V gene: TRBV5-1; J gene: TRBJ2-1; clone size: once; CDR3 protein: CASSLAATGRNYNEQFF; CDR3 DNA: TGCGCCAGCAGCTTGGCCGCGACAGGGCGAAACTACAATGAGCAGTTCTTC
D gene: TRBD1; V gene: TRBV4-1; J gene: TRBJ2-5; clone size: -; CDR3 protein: CASSYIGTGGSETQYF; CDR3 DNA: TGCGCCAGCAGTTATATCGGGACAGGGGGTTCAGAGACCCAGTACTTC
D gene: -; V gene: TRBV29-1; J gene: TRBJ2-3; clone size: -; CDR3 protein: CSGLHKRTDTQYF; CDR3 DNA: TGCAGCGGATTACACAAGAGGACAGATACGCAGTATTTT
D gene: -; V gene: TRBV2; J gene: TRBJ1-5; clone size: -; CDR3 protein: CASSELWESSQPQHF; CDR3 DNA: TGTGCCAGCAGTGAACTGTGGGAGAGTAGTCAGCCCCAGCATTTT
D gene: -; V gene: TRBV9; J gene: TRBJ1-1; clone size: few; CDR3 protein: CASSVGPGNTEAFF; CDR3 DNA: TGTGCCAGCAGCGTAGGCCCAGGGAACACTGAAGCTTTCTTT
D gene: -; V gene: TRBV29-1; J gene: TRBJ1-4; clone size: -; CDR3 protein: CSASPSHTPFSNEKLFF; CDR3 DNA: TGCAGCGCCTCACCCTCTCATACCCCGTTTTCTAATGAAAAACTGTTTTTT
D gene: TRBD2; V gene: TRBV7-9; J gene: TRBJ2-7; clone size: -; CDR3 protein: CASSPQASGGHSYEQYF; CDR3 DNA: TGTGCCAGCAGCCCCCAGGCTAGCGGGGGGCACTCCTACGAGCAGTACTTC
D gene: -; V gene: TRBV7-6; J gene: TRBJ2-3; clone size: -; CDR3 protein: CASSLGVATQYF; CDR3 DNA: TGTGCCAGCAGCCTGGGGGTAGCTACGCAGTATTTT
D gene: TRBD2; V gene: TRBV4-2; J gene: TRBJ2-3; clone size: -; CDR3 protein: CASSQVLAGGEGDTQYF; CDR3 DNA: TGTGCCAGCAGCCAAGTCCTAGCGGGAGGAGAGGGAGATACGCAGTATTTT
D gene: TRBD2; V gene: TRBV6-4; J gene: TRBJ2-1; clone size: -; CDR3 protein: CASSPGTSGRARPYNEQFF; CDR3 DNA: TGTGCCAGCAGTCCTGGGACTAGCGGGAGGGCCCGCCCGTACAATGAGCAGTTCTTC
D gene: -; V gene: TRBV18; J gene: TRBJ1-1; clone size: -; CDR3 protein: CASSPGGRTEAFF; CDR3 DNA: TGTGCCAGCTCACCAGGGGGGAGGACTGAAGCTTTCTTT
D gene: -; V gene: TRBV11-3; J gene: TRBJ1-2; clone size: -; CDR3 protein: CASSLKGWESGYTF; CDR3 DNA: TGTGCCAGCAGCTTAAAGGGGTGGGAGAGTGGCTACACCTTC
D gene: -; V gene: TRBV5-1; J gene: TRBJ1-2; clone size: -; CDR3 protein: CASSLIPGNYGYTF; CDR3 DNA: TGCGCCAGCAGCTTGATTCCAGGGAACTATGGCTACACCTTC
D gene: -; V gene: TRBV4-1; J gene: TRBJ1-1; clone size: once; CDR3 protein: CASSRSASNTEAFF; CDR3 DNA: TGCGCCAGCAGCAGATCGGCGTCGAACACTGAAGCTTTCTTT
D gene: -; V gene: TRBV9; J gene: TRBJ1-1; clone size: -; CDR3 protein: CASSGPLGTEAFF; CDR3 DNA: TGTGCCAGCAGCGGACCGTTGGGAACTGAAGCTTTCTTT
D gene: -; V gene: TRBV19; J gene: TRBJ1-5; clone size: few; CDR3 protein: CASSIGRRGLDNQPQHF; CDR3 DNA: TGTGCCAGTAGTATCGGCCGCAGGGGCCTTGACAATCAGCCCCAGCATTTT
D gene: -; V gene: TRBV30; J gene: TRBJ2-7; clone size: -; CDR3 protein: CAWSGLSYEQYF; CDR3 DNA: TGTGCCTGGAGCGGGTTATCCTACGAGCAGTACTTC
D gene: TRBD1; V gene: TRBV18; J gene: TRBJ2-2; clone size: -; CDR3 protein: CASSQQGVPGELFF; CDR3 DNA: TGTGCCAGCTCACAACAGGGGGTCCCCGGGGAGCTGTTTTTT
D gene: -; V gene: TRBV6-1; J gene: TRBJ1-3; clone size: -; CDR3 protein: CASSDGVSGNTIYF; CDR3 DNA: TGTGCCAGCAGTGATGGGGTCTCTGGAAACACCATATATTTT
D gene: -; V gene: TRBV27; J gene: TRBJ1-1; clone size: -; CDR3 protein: CASSLGGRVNTEAFF; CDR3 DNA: TGTGCCAGCAGTTTAGGGGGCAGGGTAAACACTGAAGCTTTCTTT
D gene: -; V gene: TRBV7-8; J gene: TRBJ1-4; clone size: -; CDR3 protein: CASSLSGGRENNEKLFF; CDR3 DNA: TGTGCCAGCAGCTTATCCGGGGGTCGAGAGAATAATGAAAAACTGTTTTTT
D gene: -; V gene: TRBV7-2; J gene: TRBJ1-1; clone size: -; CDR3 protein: CASSFGDNRMNTEAFF; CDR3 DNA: TGTGCCAGCAGCTTCGGAGACAACCGAATGAACACTGAAGCTTTCTTT
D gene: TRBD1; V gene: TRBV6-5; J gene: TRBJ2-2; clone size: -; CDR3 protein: CASSTGQGFAGELFF; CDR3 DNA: TGTGCCAGCAGTACCGGACAGGGGTTCGCCGGGGAGCTGTTTTTT
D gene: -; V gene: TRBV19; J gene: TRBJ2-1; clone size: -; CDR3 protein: CASSPLGLYNEQFF; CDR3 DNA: TGTGCCAGTAGTCCCCTGGGACTTTACAATGAGCAGTTCTTC
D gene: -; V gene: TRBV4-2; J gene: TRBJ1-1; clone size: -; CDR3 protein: CASSQARGTNTEAFF; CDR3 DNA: TGTGCCAGCAGCCAAGCTCGGGGCACGAACACTGAAGCTTTCTTT
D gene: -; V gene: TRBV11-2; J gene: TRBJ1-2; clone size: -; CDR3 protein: CASSPPLQGNYGYTF; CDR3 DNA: TGTGCCAGCAGCCCCCCCCTACAGGGAAACTATGGCTACACCTTC
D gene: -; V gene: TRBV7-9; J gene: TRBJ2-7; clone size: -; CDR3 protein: CASSLVVPGSEQYF; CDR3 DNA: TGTGCCAGCAGCTTAGTCGTTCCGGGTAGCGAGCAGTACTTC
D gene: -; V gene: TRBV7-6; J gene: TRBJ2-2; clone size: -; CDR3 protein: CASSGQLNTGELFF; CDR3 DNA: TGTGCCAGCAGCGGACAGTTGAACACCGGGGAGCTGTTTTTT
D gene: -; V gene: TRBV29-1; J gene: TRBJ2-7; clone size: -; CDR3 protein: CSARESSYEQYF; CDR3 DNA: TGCAGCGCAAGGGAGAGCTCCTACGAGCAGTACTTC
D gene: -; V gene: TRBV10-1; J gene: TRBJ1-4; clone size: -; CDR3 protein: CASSFPQVRSTNEKLFF; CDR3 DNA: TGCGCCAGCAGCTTCCCCCAGGTGAGATCAACTAATGAAAAACTGTTTTTT
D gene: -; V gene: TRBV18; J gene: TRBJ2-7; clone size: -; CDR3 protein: CASSPDYEQYF; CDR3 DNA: TGTGCCAGCTCACCAGACTACGAGCAGTACTTC
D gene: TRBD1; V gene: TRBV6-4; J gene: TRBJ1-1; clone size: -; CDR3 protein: CASSQGVFDTEAFF; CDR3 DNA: TGTGCCAGCAGTCAGGGGGTGTTCGACACTGAAGCTTTCTTT
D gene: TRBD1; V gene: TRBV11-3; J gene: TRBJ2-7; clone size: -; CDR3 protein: CASSLEQGDTYEQYF; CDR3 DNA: TGTGCCAGCAGCTTAGAACAGGGGGATACCTACGAGCAGTACTTC
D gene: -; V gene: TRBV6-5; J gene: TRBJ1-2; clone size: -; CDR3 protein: CASRLFAGNGYTF; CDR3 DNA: TGTGCCAGCAGGCTATTTGCGGGGAATGGCTACACCTTC
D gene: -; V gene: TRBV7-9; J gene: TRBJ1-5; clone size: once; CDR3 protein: CASSLEADQPQHF; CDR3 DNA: TGTGCCAGCAGCTTAGAGGCTGATCAGCCCCAGCATTTT
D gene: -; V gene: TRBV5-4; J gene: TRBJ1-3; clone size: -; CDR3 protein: CASSPERGGNTIYF; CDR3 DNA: TGTGCCAGCAGCCCCGAGCGAGGGGGAAACACCATATATTTT
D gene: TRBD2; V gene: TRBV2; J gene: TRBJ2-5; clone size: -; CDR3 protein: CASSDVRGETQYF; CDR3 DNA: TGTGCCAGCAGTGATGTGCGGGGGGAGACCCAGTACTTC
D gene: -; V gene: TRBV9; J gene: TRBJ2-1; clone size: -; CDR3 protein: CASTQTGVEQFF; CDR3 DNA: TGTGCCAGCACCCAAACCGGGGTTGAGCAGTTCTTC
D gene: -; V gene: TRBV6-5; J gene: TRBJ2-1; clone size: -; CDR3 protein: CASSTAEVENEQFF; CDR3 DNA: TGTGCCAGCAGCACGGCAGAGGTAGAGAATGAGCAGTTCTTC
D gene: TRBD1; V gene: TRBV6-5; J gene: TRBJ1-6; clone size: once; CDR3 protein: CASSYARDRANSPLHF; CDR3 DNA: TGTGCCAGCAGTTACGCCCGGGACAGGGCTAATTCACCCCTCCACTTT
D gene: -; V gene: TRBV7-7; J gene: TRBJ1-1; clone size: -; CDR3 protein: CASSLHPAAEAFF; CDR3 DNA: TGTGCCAGCAGCTTACACCCGGCGGCTGAAGCTTTCTTT
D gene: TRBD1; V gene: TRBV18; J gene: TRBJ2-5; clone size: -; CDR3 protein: CASSPRQGVYETQYF; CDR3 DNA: TGTGCCAGCTCACCGCGCCAGGGGGTCTACGAGACCCAGTACTTC
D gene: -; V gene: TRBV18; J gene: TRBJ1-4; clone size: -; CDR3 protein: CASSQLNEKLFF; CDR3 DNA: TGTGCCAGCTCCCAGCTGAATGAAAAACTGTTTTTT
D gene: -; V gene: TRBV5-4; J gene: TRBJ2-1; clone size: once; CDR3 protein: CASSLPGHEQFF; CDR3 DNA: TGTGCCAGCAGCTTGCCAGGGCACGAGCAGTTCTTC
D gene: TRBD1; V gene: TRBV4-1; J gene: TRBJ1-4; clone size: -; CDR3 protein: CASSQGQGAGVEKLFF; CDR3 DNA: TGCGCCAGCAGCCAAGGACAGGGGGCAGGGGTTGAAAAACTGTTTTTT
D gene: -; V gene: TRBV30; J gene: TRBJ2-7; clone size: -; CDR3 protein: CAWSLGYSYEQYF; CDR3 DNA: TGTGCCTGGAGTTTAGGGTATTCTTACGAGCAGTACTTC
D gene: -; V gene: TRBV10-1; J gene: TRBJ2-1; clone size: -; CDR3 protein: CASSESGQNEQFF; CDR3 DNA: TGCGCCAGCAGTGAGTCGGGGCAGAATGAGCAGTTCTTC
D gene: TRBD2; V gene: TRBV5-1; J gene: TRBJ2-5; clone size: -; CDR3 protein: CASSSGGVGETQYF; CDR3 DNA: TGCGCCAGCAGCTCGGGAGGGGTAGGTGAGACCCAGTACTTC
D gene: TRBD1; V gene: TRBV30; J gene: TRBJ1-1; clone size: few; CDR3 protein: CAWTSRNLGQGNTEAFF; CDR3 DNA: TGTGCCTGGACCTCTCGAAACCTTGGACAGGGGAACACTGAAGCTTTCTTT
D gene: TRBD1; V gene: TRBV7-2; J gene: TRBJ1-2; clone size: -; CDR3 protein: CASSPTGIYGYTF; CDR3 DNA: TGTGCCAGCAGCCCGACAGGGATCTATGGCTACACCTTC
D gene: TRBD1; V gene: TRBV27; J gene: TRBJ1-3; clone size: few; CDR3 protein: CASRSAGGGNTIYF; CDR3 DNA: TGTGCCAGCAGATCAGCAGGGGGCGGGAACACCATATATTTT
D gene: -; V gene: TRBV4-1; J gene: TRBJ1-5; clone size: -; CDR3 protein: CASSQDTGATGNQPQHF; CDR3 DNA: TGCGCCAGCAGCCAAGATACGGGGGCGACGGGCAATCAGCCCCAGCATTTT
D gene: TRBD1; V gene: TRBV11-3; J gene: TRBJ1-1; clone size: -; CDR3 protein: CASSLGNRGNTEAFF; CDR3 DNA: TGTGCCAGCAGCTTAGGCAACAGGGGGAACACTGAAGCTTTCTTT
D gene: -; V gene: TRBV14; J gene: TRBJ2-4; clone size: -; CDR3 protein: CASSQDLSLAKNIQYF; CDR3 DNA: TGTGCCAGCAGCCAAGATCTGTCCCTAGCCAAAAACATTCAGTACTTC
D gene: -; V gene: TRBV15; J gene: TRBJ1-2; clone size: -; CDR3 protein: CATSRSGTSDWGYTF; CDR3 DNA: TGTGCCACCAGCAGATCCGGGACGTCGGATTGGGGCTACACCTTC
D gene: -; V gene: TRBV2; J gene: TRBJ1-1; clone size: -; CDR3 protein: CASTWGPGQSLGNTEAFF; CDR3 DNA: TGTGCCAGCACCTGGGGGCCGGGACAAAGCCTCGGTAACACTGAAGCTTTCTTT